The 7 T cell receptor beta chains below come from one sample, sequenced in a study of T cell responses to AZD1222 COVID-19 vaccine. The table came from immunoSEQ multiplex PCR; TCRdb's copy has only in-frame clones and leaves some out. The sample lists some 150,000 clones, about nine tenths occurring once. The sequenced sample was peripheral blood, obtained on day 0 of AZD1222 vaccination. These receptors originate from an adult in good health.

The chain couples TRBV24-1 to TRBJ2-2; D remains ambiguous. CDR1 and CDR2 (germline): KGHDR, SFDVKD. This CDR3 region has 14 residues. V lost 7 bases and J lost 1, with 9 bases in between. The DNA for the CDR3 is TGTGCCACCAGGGCCCATGAGAACACCGGGGAGCTGTTTTTT. This sequence encodes CATRAHENTGELFF.

The V gene is TRBV3-1 (or the pseudogene TRBV3-2), the J gene TRBJ1-1; 8 bases match TRBD1. Per the germline V gene, CDR1 is LGHDT and CDR2 is YNNKEL (reference sequence). This CDR3 has 12 amino acids. J lost 10 bases, V lost 4 bases, and 5 bases had no gene match. The CDR3, as DNA: TGTGCCAGCAGCCTCGGACAGGGAGCAGCTTTCTTT. Protein: CASSLGQGAAFF.

The rearrangement joins TRBV3-1 (or the pseudogene TRBV3-2) to TRBJ2-7; tentative D call: TRBD2 (6 bases). Germline CDR1 and CDR2: LGHDT and YNNKEL (reference sequence). CDR3 length: 14 amino acids. The V end was cut by 4 bases, the J end by 3 bases, with 13 bases between. The DNA of the CDR3 is TGTGCCAGCAGCCGACGCGGGACGGACTACGAGCAGTACTTC. As protein: CASSRRGTDYEQYF.

This chain links TRBV11-2 with TRBJ2-2; tentative D call: TRBD2 (6 bases). V lost 2 bases to trimming and J lost 6 bases, with 10 bases between them. Germline CDR1 is SGHAT and CDR2 is FQNNGV. The CDR3 is 14 amino acids. The DNA for the CDR3 is TGTGCCAGCAGCTTAACGGCGGGGCCCGGGGAGCTGTTTTTT. It specifies CASSLTAGPGELFF.

CDR3 loop: CASSLDQPGNTIYF. For the CDR3, the DNA is TGCGCCAGCAGCTTGGATCAGCCTGGAAACACCATATATTTT. The chain joins TRBV5-1 to TRBJ1-3; D gene ambiguous. Germline V gives CDR1 SGHRS, CDR2 YFSETQ. V lost 0 bases and J lost 2, with 6 bases in between. This CDR3 is built from 14 residues. Filled out from reference TRBV5-1 and TRBJ1-3, the complete variable domain reads KAGVTQTPRYLIKTRGQQVTLSCSPISGHRSVSWYQQTPGQGLQFLFEYFSETQRNKGNFPGRFSGRQFSNSRSEMNVSTLELGDSALYLCASSLDQPGNTIYFGEGSWLTVV.

This chain connects TRBV28 to TRBJ1-1; possibly TRBD1 for D (5 bases). Germline-derived CDR1 and CDR2 are MDHEN and SYDVKM. The CDR3 contains 11 residues. CDR3 loop: CGTWGSTEAFF. In nucleotides, the CDR3 is TGTGGGACCTGGGGGAGCACTGAAGCTTTCTTT.

This sequence joins TRBV25-1 and TRBJ1-1; D gene ambiguous. The ends were cut back, 2 bases at V and 10 bases at J, with 11 bases in the middle. Germline V gene lookup returns CDR1 MGHDK and CDR2 SYGVNS. The CDR3 totals 12 residues. The CDR3 DNA reads TGTGCCAGCAGTGAAGACACCCGCAGAGCTTTCTTT. Its protein product is CASSEDTRRAFF. The variable domain in full, with the rest retrieved from reference TRBV25-1 and TRBJ1-1, is EADIYQTPRYLVIGTGKKITLECSQTMGHDKMYWYQQDPGMELHLIHYSYGVNSTEKGDLSSESTVSRIRTEHFPLTLESARPSHTSQYLCASSEDTRRAFFGQGTRLTVV.